The following is a T cell receptor (beta chain) sequence with its context. The data stem from a study of blood T cell repertoires in COVID-19. Germline V gives CDR1 SEHNR, CDR2 FQNEAQ (reference sequence). CDR3 length equals 13 residues. V lost 7 bases to trimming and J lost 3 bases, with 12 bases between them. Generated by immunoSEQ multiplex PCR, the TCRdb table keeps only in-frame clones and is missing some. The table has 200,000 to 250,000 clones, 75% to 85% seen once. The sequenced sample consisted of peripheral blood. The gene calls are TRBV7-9 and TRBJ1-1; tentatively, D is TRBD1 (5 bases). This receptor was taken from a woman in her 70s with COVID-19, enrolled during active disease. CDR3 DNA: TGTGCCAGCACCCTGGGGGGGTACACTGAAGCTTTCTTT. It yields the protein CASTLGGYTEAFF.